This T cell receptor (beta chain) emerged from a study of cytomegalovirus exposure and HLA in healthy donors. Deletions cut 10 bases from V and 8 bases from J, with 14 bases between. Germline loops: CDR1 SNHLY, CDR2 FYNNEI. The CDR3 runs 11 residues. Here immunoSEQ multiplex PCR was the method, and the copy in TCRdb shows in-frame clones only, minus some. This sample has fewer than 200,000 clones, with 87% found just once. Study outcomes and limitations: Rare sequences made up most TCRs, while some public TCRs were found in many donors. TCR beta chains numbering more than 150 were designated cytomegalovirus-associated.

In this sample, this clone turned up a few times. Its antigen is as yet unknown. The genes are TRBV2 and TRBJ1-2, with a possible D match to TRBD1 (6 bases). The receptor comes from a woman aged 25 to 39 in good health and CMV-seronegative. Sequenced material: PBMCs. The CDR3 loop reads CATTRGGGYTF. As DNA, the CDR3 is TGTGCCACCACCAGGGGTGGAGGCTACACCTTC.